These T cell receptor beta chains were read from a single sample in a study of blood T cell repertoires in COVID-19. Sequenced by immunoSEQ multiplex PCR; TCRdb stores in-frame clones only, minus some. The profile shows some 180,000 clones, about four fifths of them singletons. Sequencing input: peripheral blood. The receptor set was obtained from a woman in her 40s with COVID-19, enrolled during active disease. The CDR3 runs from the conserved cysteine through the conserved F or W. Each record gives: D gene, V gene, clone size, J gene, CDR3 DNA, CDR3 protein. D genes are given only for firm matches. Some rows have no size entry. The others give once, few or many, or a class for an expanded clone.

d_gene: TRBD1
v_gene: TRBV19
abundance: NA
j_gene: TRBJ2-7
CDR3nt: TGTGCCAGTAGTAGACAGGGGGCAGGGTACGAGCAGTACTTC
CDR3aa: CASSRQGAGYEQYF

d_gene: NA
v_gene: TRBV28
abundance: NA
j_gene: TRBJ2-7
CDR3nt: TGTGCCAGCAGTTTACAGGGAGGCTCCTACGAGCAGTACTTC
CDR3aa: CASSLQGGSYEQYF

d_gene: NA
v_gene: TRBV5-8
abundance: once
j_gene: TRBJ2-4
CDR3nt: TGTGCCAGCAGCCCGGGAGTTCTAGCCAAAAACATTCAGTACTTC
CDR3aa: CASSPGVLAKNIQYF

d_gene: TRBD1
v_gene: TRBV19
abundance: NA
j_gene: TRBJ1-5
CDR3nt: TGTGCCAGTAGACCAACAGGGGATGGGGGCAATCAGCCCCAGCATTTT
CDR3aa: CASRPTGDGGNQPQHF

d_gene: NA
v_gene: TRBV19
abundance: NA
j_gene: TRBJ2-3
CDR3nt: TGTGCCACGGAAAACCGGGGAGATACGCAGTATTTT
CDR3aa: CATENRGDTQYF

d_gene: NA
v_gene: TRBV5-1
abundance: once
j_gene: TRBJ2-1
CDR3nt: TGCGCCAGCAAAGGCGGGAACTACAATGAGCAGTTCTTC
CDR3aa: CASKGGNYNEQFF

d_gene: TRBD1
v_gene: TRBV19
abundance: NA
j_gene: TRBJ1-3
CDR3nt: TGTGCCAGTAGTACCAGGGGGCAAGGAAACACCATATATTTT
CDR3aa: CASSTRGQGNTIYF

d_gene: NA
v_gene: TRBV3-1/TRBV3-2
abundance: NA
j_gene: TRBJ1-4
CDR3nt: TGTGCCAGCAGCCAAGGTCCGGGGAAGGGTGAAAAACTGTTTTTT
CDR3aa: CASSQGPGKGEKLFF

d_gene: TRBD1
v_gene: TRBV19
abundance: NA
j_gene: TRBJ1-5
CDR3nt: TGTGCCACTAAGGAGACCGGGACAGGTTTTCAGCCCCAGCATTTT
CDR3aa: CATKETGTGFQPQHF

d_gene: NA
v_gene: TRBV9
abundance: once
j_gene: TRBJ1-1
CDR3nt: TGTGCCAGCAGCGTAGTATACAGGGTGGATAGAAACACTGAAGCTTTCTTT
CDR3aa: CASSVVYRVDRNTEAFF

d_gene: NA
v_gene: TRBV15
abundance: NA
j_gene: TRBJ1-5
CDR3nt: TGTGCCACCAGTTGGGGCGGCAATCAGCCCCAGCATTTT
CDR3aa: CATSWGGNQPQHF

d_gene: NA
v_gene: TRBV7-9
abundance: once
j_gene: TRBJ2-1
CDR3nt: TGTGCCAGCAGCCCCACGATGGGGCCCGTTAATGAGCAGTTCTTC
CDR3aa: CASSPTMGPVNEQFF

d_gene: NA
v_gene: TRBV19
abundance: NA
j_gene: TRBJ1-1
CDR3nt: TGTGCCAGTAGTTTTACAGGGTCGGATGAAGCTTTCTTT
CDR3aa: CASSFTGSDEAFF

d_gene: NA
v_gene: TRBV19
abundance: NA
j_gene: TRBJ1-1
CDR3nt: TGTGCCAGTAGTATACAGACAATGAACACTGAAGCTTTCTTT
CDR3aa: CASSIQTMNTEAFF

d_gene: NA
v_gene: TRBV19
abundance: medium-sized
j_gene: TRBJ2-1
CDR3nt: TGTGCCAGTAGTATTGACGGGGGTTTCTACAATGAGCAGTTCTTC
CDR3aa: CASSIDGGFYNEQFF

d_gene: TRBD1
v_gene: TRBV13
abundance: NA
j_gene: TRBJ1-1
CDR3nt: TGTGCCAGCAGTTACGACAGGGATGCTGAAGCTTTCTTT
CDR3aa: CASSYDRDAEAFF

d_gene: TRBD2
v_gene: TRBV10-3
abundance: NA
j_gene: TRBJ2-1
CDR3nt: TGTGCCATCAGTGAGTTCGGCGGGAGGAGGGGAGGTGAGCAGTTCTTC
CDR3aa: CAISEFGGRRGGEQFF

d_gene: NA
v_gene: TRBV11-2
abundance: NA
j_gene: TRBJ2-3
CDR3nt: TGTGCCAGCAGCTTAATCTCTAGTTTGACAGATACGCAGTATTTT
CDR3aa: CASSLISSLTDTQYF

d_gene: NA
v_gene: TRBV28
abundance: NA
j_gene: TRBJ2-1
CDR3nt: TGTGCCAGCAGTTTGCGCGGGTTGGTCTACAATGAGCAGTTCTTC
CDR3aa: CASSLRGLVYNEQFF

d_gene: TRBD2
v_gene: TRBV7-6
abundance: NA
j_gene: TRBJ2-1
CDR3nt: TGTGCCAGCAGCTTAATAGCGGGAGAGGAAAACAATGAGCAGTTCTTC
CDR3aa: CASSLIAGEENNEQFF

d_gene: NA
v_gene: TRBV2
abundance: many
j_gene: TRBJ1-1
CDR3nt: TGTGCCAGCAGGAGGGATTCGAACACTGAAGCTTTCTTT
CDR3aa: CASRRDSNTEAFF

d_gene: TRBD1
v_gene: TRBV9
abundance: NA
j_gene: TRBJ1-1
CDR3nt: TGTGCCAGCAGCGTAGGGGAAGGGGGCATGAACACTGAAGCTTTCTTT
CDR3aa: CASSVGEGGMNTEAFF

d_gene: TRBD1
v_gene: TRBV5-4
abundance: once
j_gene: TRBJ2-3
CDR3nt: TGTGCCAGCAGCTACGACAGGGAATCTAGCACAGATACGCAGTATTTT
CDR3aa: CASSYDRESSTDTQYF

d_gene: TRBD2
v_gene: TRBV10-3
abundance: NA
j_gene: TRBJ2-4
CDR3nt: TGTGCCATCAGCCCGGGGACTAGCGGGGGGGAGCCCCAGTACTTC
CDR3aa: CAISPGTSGGEPQYF

d_gene: TRBD1
v_gene: TRBV27
abundance: NA
j_gene: TRBJ2-5
CDR3nt: TGTGCCAGCCGGGGTTCCAGGGGGTTCTCCTTAGAGACCCAGTACTTC
CDR3aa: CASRGSRGFSLETQYF

d_gene: NA
v_gene: TRBV5-5
abundance: NA
j_gene: TRBJ1-1
CDR3nt: TGTGCCAGCAGCACCGGTTCGCACACTGAAGCTTTCTTT
CDR3aa: CASSTGSHTEAFF

d_gene: TRBD2
v_gene: TRBV3-1/TRBV3-2
abundance: NA
j_gene: TRBJ2-7
CDR3nt: TGTGCCAGCAGCCAAAAAATTAGCGGGAGTGAGCAGTACTTC
CDR3aa: CASSQKISGSEQYF

d_gene: NA
v_gene: TRBV12-3/TRBV12-4
abundance: NA
j_gene: TRBJ1-1
CDR3nt: TGTGCCAGCAGTTTATTTTCTGAGACTGAAGCTTTCTTT
CDR3aa: CASSLFSETEAFF

d_gene: TRBD2
v_gene: TRBV19
abundance: NA
j_gene: TRBJ2-1
CDR3nt: TGTGCCAGTAGTATACTAGCGGGAGCGGACAATGAGCAGTTCTTC
CDR3aa: CASSILAGADNEQFF

d_gene: NA
v_gene: TRBV6-5
abundance: NA
j_gene: TRBJ2-2
CDR3nt: TGTGCCAGCAGTTACCAGTTTAACACCGGGGAGCTGTTTTTT
CDR3aa: CASSYQFNTGELFF

d_gene: TRBD1
v_gene: TRBV19
abundance: once
j_gene: TRBJ1-2
CDR3nt: TGTGCCAGTAGTATAGGACAGGGTGGCTACACCTTC
CDR3aa: CASSIGQGGYTF

d_gene: NA
v_gene: TRBV5-5
abundance: NA
j_gene: TRBJ2-5
CDR3nt: TGTGCCAGCAGCCAAAACTTGGAGACCCAGTACTTC
CDR3aa: CASSQNLETQYF

d_gene: TRBD2
v_gene: TRBV27
abundance: once
j_gene: TRBJ2-1
CDR3nt: TGTGCCAGCAGTCTTTCGGGGGGCAATGAGCAGTTCTTC
CDR3aa: CASSLSGGNEQFF